This T cell receptor beta chain was sequenced in a study of OX40 agonist ivuxolimab in advanced cancers. Regarding the study as a whole: More expanded clones were found, on average, in CD8+ than in CD4+ T cells.

TCRdb's copy holds only in-frame clones and misses some; the assay was immunoSEQ multiplex PCR. Seen here are roughly 45,000 clones, 85% observed once, and the top ten hold around 20%. There are 15 residues in the CDR3. The V end was cut by 4 bases, the J end by 0 bases, with 13 bases between. Germline V gene data show CDR1 as SGDLS and CDR2 as YYNGEE. In regard to this clone: As yet, its antigen is unknown.

The receptor was derived from an adult with an advanced solid tumor such as melanoma, head and neck, liver or kidney cancer. The chain recombines TRBV9 with TRBJ1-1, with D possibly TRBD1 on 6 matching bases. The sample was CD4+ or CD8+ T cells sorted from blood, taken in a trial of the OX40 agonist ivuxolimab. CDR3 amino acids: CASSLTGQMNTEAFF. CDR3 sequence (DNA): TGTGCCAGCAGCTTAACGGGACAAATGAACACTGAAGCTTTCTTT.